This T cell receptor (beta chain) was found in a study of response to subunit inactivated influenza vaccine. General study results and limits: With each seasonal influenza vaccination, the authors suggested, few new T cells are recruited.

About this clonotype itself: The antigen remains undetermined.

V dropped 6 bases and J dropped 5 bases, with 10 bases sitting between them. In germline, CDR1 is MNHEY, CDR2 SMNVEV (reference sequence). The CDR3 is made up of 12 amino acids. TCRdb re-analysed the RT-PCR reads in MiXCR, keeping a single row per CDR3 protein. The repertoire holds some 150,000 distinct CDR3 sequences, with approximately 12% as singletons. These data also formed part of another study, on T cells expressing NK-cell markers. This second study notes: Scientists made TCR beta cDNA using 5'RACE template switching with UMIs. Of the CD8+ T cell pool in roughly six donors, about 1.0-8% was accounted for by dominant NKG2C+ clonotypes. Dominance of the CD3+CD56-NKG2C+ fraction by these clonotypes also held in a few donors.

This clonotype originated in a man aged 45-65 years who received an inactivated influenza vaccine. Here the sequenced sample was CD8+ T cells sorted from PBMCs, taken approximately 12 days after vaccination. V usage is TRBV27 and J usage is TRBJ1-1; D may be TRBD1 (6 bases). For the CDR3, the DNA is TGTGCCAGCAGACAGGGTCAAACTGAAGCTTTCTTT. Protein product: CASRQGQTEAFF.